The T cell receptor beta chain described here comes from a study of radiation and T cells in renal cell carcinoma. General study results and limits: In blood, top tumor clones expanded by 2 weeks, shrinking by 4.

As for time point: baseline pretreatment blood. The treatment: 15 Gy SBRT to primary tumor, nephrectomy 4 weeks later. Radiation-treated patients gave blood at baseline, week 2 and week 4. The CDR3 covers 11 residues. Per the germline V gene, CDR1 is DFQATT and CDR2 is SNEGSKA (reference sequence). Trimming removed 6 bases from V and 7 bases from J, with 11 bases in between. Produced via immunoSEQ multiplex PCR; TCRdb's table is partial and in-frame only. This sample has some 100,000 clones, with approximately 83% found just once. On this clone itself: The antigen is unknown.

This sample comprised blood, obtained from a patient whose treatment included radiotherapy and nephrectomy. The gene calls are TRBV20-1 and TRBJ2-3; D not certain. This receptor was taken from a man aged 55 to 70 with renal cell carcinoma. The CDR3 DNA follows: TGCAGTGCCCAAGGGTGGAATACGCAGTATTTT. Translated, it gives CSAQGWNTQYF.